These 23 T cell receptor beta chains came from one sample sequenced in a study of blood T cell repertoires in COVID-19. Assay used: immunoSEQ multiplex PCR; TCRdb lists only in-frame clones, some missing. Of 97,000 or so clones listed, 82% were seen once; the top ten hold 11%. Material for sequencing was peripheral blood. The receptors originated from a man between 65 and 79 years old with active or convalescent COVID-19.

This sequence joins TRBV2 and TRBJ2-5; unclear D gene. Germline CDR1 reads SNHLY; CDR2 reads FYNNEI. The V end lost 8 bases, the J end lost 3 bases, and 7 bases lay between the germline ends. There are 11 residues in the CDR3. CDR3 loop: CASGQEETQYF. CDR3 DNA sequence: TGTGCCAGCGGCCAAGAAGAGACCCAGTACTTC.

Worth noting for this clone: One end of the junction varies from germline; a read error may be responsible. V usage is TRBV20-1 and J usage is TRBJ2-7; D is unresolved. The CDR3 consists of 11 residues. The germline V gene has CDR1 DFQATT and CDR2 SNEGSKA (reference sequence). CDR3 loop: CSANPLLLKNF. In nucleotides, the CDR3 is TGCAGTGCTAACCCTCTCCTTCTAAAGAACTTC.

The chain employs TRBV4-3 and TRBJ2-1; no firm D call. The CDR3 has 15 residues. CDR1 and CDR2 from the germline V gene are LGHNA and YSLEER. The ends were cut back, 0 bases at V and 0 bases at J, with 6 bases in the middle. The CDR3 spells CASSQEAVSYNEQFF. The DNA for the CDR3 is TGCGCCAGCAGCCAAGAGGCCGTCTCCTACAATGAGCAGTTCTTC.

The chain carries TRBV7-9 and TRBJ1-2; D is uncertain. The ends were cut back, 1 base at V and 5 bases at J, with 8 bases in the middle. This CDR3 region has 13 residues. Germline CDR1 reads SEHNR; CDR2 reads FQNEAQ (reference sequence). The CDR3 DNA sequence: TGTGCCAGCAGCTTAGTTTCTGTTTATGGCTACACCTTC. This codes for CASSLVSVYGYTF.

To note about this clone: The junction departs from the called germline gene at one end, perhaps through a read error. This same CDR3 is encoded by further DNA sequences in the sample. The chain recombines TRBV7-2 with TRBJ1-2; perhaps TRBD1 as D (6 bases). The CDR3 spans 13 residues. Germline CDR1 is SGHTA and CDR2 is FQGNSA. The CDR3 nucleotides read TGTGCCAGCAGGTCAGGGGCTTTCTATGGCTACACCTTT. Protein product: CASRSGAFYGYTF.

The chain carries TRBV11-1 and TRBJ2-3; the D is unclear. Germline V gives CDR1 SGHAT, CDR2 FQDESV (reference sequence). The CDR3 runs 14 residues. Trimming cost V 1 base and J 3 bases, with 8 bases left between them. DNA for the CDR3: TGTGCCAGCAGCTTAGTTCGAGTAACAGATACGCAGTATTTT. Residues: CASSLVRVTDTQYF.

V gene TRBV5-1 combines with J gene TRBJ1-1; 7 nucleotides align to TRBD1. This CDR3 is built from 14 residues. Looked up from germline, CDR1 is SGHRS and CDR2 is YFSETQ. Losses at the gene ends were 6 bases for V and 0 bases for J; bases not matched to a gene: 5. This CDR3 is CASKPTGVNTEAFF. The DNA for the CDR3 is TGCGCCAGCAAACCCACAGGGGTGAACACTGAAGCTTTCTTT.

The CDR3 nucleotides read TGTGCCAGCAGCAAAGGTAGGCGGGGGGGCACAGATACGCAGTATTTT. This translates into CASSKGRRGGTDTQYF. The chain recombines TRBV21-1 with TRBJ2-3; the D call in the table, TRBD2, was not verified against the DNA. TRBV21-1 is given as a pseudogene. This CDR3 comprises 16 residues.

The chain joins TRBV10-1 to TRBJ2-4; D not certain. There are 13 residues in the CDR3. Germline CDR1 and CDR2: WNHNN and SYGVQD (reference sequence). Trimming pared 5 bases from V and 8 bases from J, leaving 13 bases between. CDR3 protein: CASSSYAGDIQYF. CDR3 sequence (DNA): TGCGCCAGCAGTAGTTACGCCGGAGACATTCAGTACTTC.

V is TRBV14 and J is TRBJ1-2, with D possibly TRBD1 on 6 matching bases. Germline CDR1 reads SGHDN; CDR2 reads FVKESK. V was clipped by 4 bases and J by 4 bases, with 10 bases between them. This CDR3 has 13 residues. The CDR3 protein is CASSPQGFYGYTF. The CDR3 nucleotides are TGTGCCAGCAGCCCACAGGGATTCTATGGCTACACCTTC.

The table lists this clone with a count of one. The gene calls are TRBV5-6 and TRBJ1-6, with 7 bases aligning to TRBD1. The V segment lost 7 bases and the J segment 7 bases; nucleotides outside the gene matches: 8. The germline gives CDR1 SGHDT, CDR2 YYEEEE. The CDR3 is 14 residues long. The CDR3: CASSQDRLNSPLHF. Written as DNA, the CDR3 is TGTGCCAGCTCTCAGGACAGGCTGAATTCACCCCTCCACTTT. The full variable domain, completed using reference TRBV5-6 and TRBJ1-6, is DAGVTQSPTHLIKTRGQQVTLRCSPKSGHDTVSWYQQALGQGPQFIFQYYEEEERQRGNFPDRFSGHQFPNYSSELNVNALLLGDSALYLCASSQDRLNSPLHFGNGTRLTVT.

The chain couples TRBV2 to TRBJ2-2; D is undetermined. The CDR3 is 14 amino acids. In germline, CDR1 is SNHLY, CDR2 FYNNEI. V gave up 1 base and J gave up 4 bases, with 7 bases separating them. As DNA, the CDR3 is TGTGCCAGCAGTGAAGGGTGGGCCACCGGGGAGCTGTTTTTT. Amino acids: CASSEGWATGELFF.

The count of this clone is one. The chain is built from TRBV7-9 and TRBJ1-2; TRBD1 matches 7 bases. The CDR3 covers 14 residues. After removal of 0 bases from V and 7 bases from J, the junction contained 5 bases not matched to a gene. Per germline, CDR1 SEHNR and CDR2 FQNEAQ (reference sequence). CDR3 coding DNA: TGTGCCAGCAGCTTAGCGGGGACAGTTCGTGGCTACACCTTC. Translation gives CASSLAGTVRGYTF. Full variable domain (missing parts from reference TRBV7-9 and TRBJ1-2): DTGVSQNPRHKITKRGQNVTFRCDPISEHNRLYWYRQTLGQGPEFLTYFQNEAQLEKSRLLSDRFSAERPKGSFSTLEIQRTEQGDSAMYLCASSLAGTVRGYTFGSGTRLTVV.

V and J are TRBV19 and TRBJ1-2, with a weak D call TRBD1 (6 bases). Germline CDR1 and CDR2: LNHDA and SQIVND (reference sequence). The CDR3 has 13 amino acids. V was cut by 6 bases and J by 5 bases, with 13 bases left in between. The CDR3 DNA reads as TGTGCCAGTAGGTCCGACAGGTGGTATGGCTACACCTTC. As protein: CASRSDRWYGYTF. Full variable domain (rest looked up from reference TRBV19 and TRBJ1-2): DGGITQSPKYLFRKEGQNVTLSCEQNLNHDAMYWYRQDPGQGLRLIYYSQIVNDFQKGDIAEGYSVSREKKESFPLTVTSAQKNPTAFYLCASRSDRWYGYTFGSGTRLTVV.

V and J are TRBV7-3 and TRBJ2-3, with 8 positions matching TRBD1. In germline, CDR1 is SGHTA, CDR2 FQGTGA. Losses at the gene ends were 8 bases for V and 2 bases for J; bases not matched to a gene: 3. The length of the CDR3 is 13 residues. CDR3 loop: CASGTGYTDTQYF. CDR3 coding DNA: TGTGCCAGCGGGACAGGTTACACAGATACGCAGTATTTT. Using reference TRBV7-3 and TRBJ2-3 for the parts outside the CDR3, the full variable domain is GAGVSQTPSNKVTEKGKYVELRCDPISGHTALYWYRQSLGQGPEFLIYFQGTGAADDSGLPNDRFFAVRPEGSVSTLKIQRTERGDSAVYLCASGTGYTDTQYFGPGTRLTVL.

Of note for this clone: Additional DNA sequences in this sample encode the identical CDR3. The chain couples TRBV3-1 (or the pseudogene TRBV3-2) to TRBJ1-1; D is unclear. CDR1 is LGHDT, CDR2 YNNKEL, per germline (reference sequence). Trimming pared 3 bases from V and 4 bases from J, leaving 6 bases between. There are 12 residues in the CDR3. CDR3 bases: TGTGCCAGCAGCCAGGGCAGCACTGAAGCTTTCTTT. It yields the protein CASSQGSTEAFF.

This chain joins TRBV5-1 and TRBJ2-4; D uncertain. Germline lookup yields CDR1 SGHRS and CDR2 YFSETQ. This CDR3 is built from 15 residues. Between the trimmed V and J ends, which lost 1 base and 5 bases, there was a span of 13 bases. The chain's CDR3 is CASSLKSGSENIQYF. CDR3 coding DNA: TGCGCCAGCAGCTTGAAGTCTGGCAGTGAAAACATTCAGTACTTC.

In its sample, this clone was seen once. The chain combines TRBV6-2 or TRBV6-3 with TRBJ2-1; the match to TRBD2 covers 7 bases. Trimming took 0 bases from V and 2 from J; bases not matched to a gene: 10. This CDR3 has 18 amino acids. Germline CDR1 MNHEY, CDR2 SVGEGT. Here the CDR3 DNA reads TGTGCCAGCAGTTACTCGGGTTGGACTAGAACCCCCTACAATGAGCAGTTCTTC. As protein: CASSYSGWTRTPYNEQFF.

CDR3 in DNA: TGTGCCACCAGCCTAGGGGGCGCGGTCGGGGAGCTGTTTTTT. It yields the protein CATSLGGAVGELFF. The chain has TRBV15 and TRBJ2-2; 7 positions agree with TRBD1. Germline lookup yields CDR1 LNHNV and CDR2 YYDKDF (reference sequence). This CDR3 is built from 14 residues. V shed 5 bases and J 7 bases; nucleotides not matched to a gene: 7.

This rearrangement joins TRBV28 to TRBJ1-1; TRBD1 might be the D (5 bases). Trimming removed 6 bases from V and 1 base from J, with 12 bases in between. The CDR3 is made up of 14 amino acids. The germline gives CDR1 MDHEN, CDR2 SYDVKM. The DNA for the CDR3 is TGTGCCAGCAGCTTGCAGGGTCGGAACACTGAAGCTTTCTTT. The encoded protein is CASSLQGRNTEAFF.

The J gene is TRBJ2-1, the V gene TRBV5-8; 12 bases map to TRBD2. Per germline, CDR1 SGHTS and CDR2 YDEGEE. V shed 10 bases and J 1 base; nucleotides not matched to a gene: 9. There are 16 residues in the CDR3. The CDR3 protein is CAGLRLAGASYNEQFF. For the CDR3, the DNA is TGTGCCGGTTTAAGACTAGCGGGGGCGTCCTACAATGAGCAGTTCTTC.

This chain uses TRBV19 with TRBJ1-4, with unresolved D. The CDR3 loop spans 15 amino acids. CDR1 and CDR2 from the germline V gene are LNHDA and SQIVND (reference sequence). Trimming shortened V by 1 base and J by 4 bases, and 10 bases separated the two germline ends. The CDR3 sequence: CASSIGDRSNEKLFF. CDR3 DNA: TGTGCCAGTAGTATAGGCGACCGGAGTAATGAAAAACTGTTTTTT. Drawing the rest from reference TRBV19 and TRBJ1-4, the complete variable domain is DGGITQSPKYLFRKEGQNVTLSCEQNLNHDAMYWYRQDPGQGLRLIYYSQIVNDFQKGDIAEGYSVSREKKESFPLTVTSAQKNPTAFYLCASSIGDRSNEKLFFGSGTQLSVL.

The chain uses TRBV6-5 and TRBJ1-2, with D possibly being TRBD1 (6 bases). This CDR3 spans 15 amino acids. Germline V lookup: CDR1 MNHEY, CDR2 SVGAGI. Trimming pared 5 bases from V and 7 bases from J, leaving 20 bases between. CDR3 sequence (DNA): TGTGCCAGCAGTCCCCAGACAGGCTCCACGGGTGGCTACACCTTC. Protein product: CASSPQTGSTGGYTF.